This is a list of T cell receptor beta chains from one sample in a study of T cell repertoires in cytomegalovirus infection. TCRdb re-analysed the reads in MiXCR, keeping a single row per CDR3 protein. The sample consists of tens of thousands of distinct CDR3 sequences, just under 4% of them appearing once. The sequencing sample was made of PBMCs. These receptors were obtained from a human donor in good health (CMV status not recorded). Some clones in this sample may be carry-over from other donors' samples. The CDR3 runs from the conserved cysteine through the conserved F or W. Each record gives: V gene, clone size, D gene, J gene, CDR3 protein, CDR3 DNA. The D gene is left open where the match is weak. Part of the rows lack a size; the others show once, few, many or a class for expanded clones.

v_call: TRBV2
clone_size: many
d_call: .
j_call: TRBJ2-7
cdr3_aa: CASGRGYF
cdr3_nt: TGTGCCAGCGGCAGGGGGTACTTC

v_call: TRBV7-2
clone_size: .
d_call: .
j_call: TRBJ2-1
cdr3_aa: CASSLGLGDYNEQFF
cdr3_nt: TGTGCCAGCAGCTTAGGTCTAGGGGACTACAATGAGCAGTTCTTC

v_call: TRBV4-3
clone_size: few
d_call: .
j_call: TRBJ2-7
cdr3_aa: CASSQDLGDVEQYF
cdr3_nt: TGCGCCAGCAGCCAAGATTTGGGGGACGTCGAGCAGTACTTC

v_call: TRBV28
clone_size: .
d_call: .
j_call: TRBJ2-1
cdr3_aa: CASSSGSSWSYNEQFF
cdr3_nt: TGTGCCAGCAGTTCGGGGAGCTCTTGGTCCTACAATGAGCAGTTCTTC

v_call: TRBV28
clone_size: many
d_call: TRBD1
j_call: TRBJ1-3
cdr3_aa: CASSPDRGGNTIYF
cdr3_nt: TGTGCCAGCAGTCCCGACAGGGGCGGAAACACCATATATTTT

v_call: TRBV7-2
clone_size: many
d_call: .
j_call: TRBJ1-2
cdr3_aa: CASSLGHGGGDGYTF
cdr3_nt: TGTGCCAGCAGCTTAGGCCACGGTGGGGGTGATGGCTACACCTTC

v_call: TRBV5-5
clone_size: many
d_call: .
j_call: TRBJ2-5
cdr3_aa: CASSFGSQETQYF
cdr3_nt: TGTGCCAGCAGCTTCGGCAGCCAAGAGACCCAGTACTTC

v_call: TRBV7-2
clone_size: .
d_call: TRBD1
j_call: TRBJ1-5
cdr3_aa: CASSPTGGQPQHF
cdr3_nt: TGTGCCAGCAGCCCTACAGGGGGCCAGCCCCAGCATTTT

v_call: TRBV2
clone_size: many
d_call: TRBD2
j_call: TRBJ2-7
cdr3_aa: CASDDSGSGEQYF
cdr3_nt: TGTGCCAGCGACGATAGCGGGAGCGGCGAGCAGTACTTC

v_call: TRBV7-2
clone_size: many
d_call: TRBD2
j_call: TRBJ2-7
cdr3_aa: CASSSRDYSYEQYF
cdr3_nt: TGTGCCAGCAGCAGCCGGGACTACTCCTACGAGCAGTACTTC

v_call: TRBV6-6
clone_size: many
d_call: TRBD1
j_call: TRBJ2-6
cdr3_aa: CASSYSGQGASGANVLTF
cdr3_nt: TGTGCCAGCAGTTACTCGGGACAGGGGGCGAGTGGGGCCAACGTCCTGACTTTC

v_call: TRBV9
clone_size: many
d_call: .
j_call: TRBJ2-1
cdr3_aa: CASSVGNFNEQFF
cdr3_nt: TGTGCCAGCAGCGTGGGGAATTTCAATGAGCAGTTCTTC

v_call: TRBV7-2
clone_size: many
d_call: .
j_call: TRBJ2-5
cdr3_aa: CASSFSPGTHQTQYF
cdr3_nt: TGTGCCAGCAGCTTTTCCCCCGGGACCCATCAGACCCAGTACTTC

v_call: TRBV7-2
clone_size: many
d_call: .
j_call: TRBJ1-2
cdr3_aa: CASSGGYYGYTF
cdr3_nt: TGTGCCAGCAGCGGGGGGTACTATGGCTACACCTTC

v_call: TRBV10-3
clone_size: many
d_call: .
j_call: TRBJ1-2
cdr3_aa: CATNAGTFGYTF
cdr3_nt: TGTGCCACCAACGCCGGGACATTTGGCTACACCTTC

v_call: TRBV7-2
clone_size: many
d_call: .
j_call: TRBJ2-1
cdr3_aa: CASSLYGGKTYNEQFF
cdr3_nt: TGTGCCAGCAGCTTATATGGCGGGAAGACCTACAATGAGCAGTTCTTC

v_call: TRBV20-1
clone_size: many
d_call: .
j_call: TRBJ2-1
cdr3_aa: CSARSPYNEQFF
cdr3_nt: TGCAGTGCTAGGAGTCCCTACAATGAGCAGTTCTTC

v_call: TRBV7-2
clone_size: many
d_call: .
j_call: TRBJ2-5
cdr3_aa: CASSLDRRGETQYF
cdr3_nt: TGTGCCAGCAGCTTAGATCGGCGGGGAGAGACCCAGTACTTC

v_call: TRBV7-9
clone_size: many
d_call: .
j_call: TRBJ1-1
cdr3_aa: CASSLTQGRAFF
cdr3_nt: TGTGCCAGCAGCTTAACCCAAGGGAGAGCTTTCTTT

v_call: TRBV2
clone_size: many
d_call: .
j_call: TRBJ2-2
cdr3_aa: CASSWRGETGELFF
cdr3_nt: TGTGCCAGCTCGTGGCGGGGTGAAACCGGGGAGCTGTTTTTT

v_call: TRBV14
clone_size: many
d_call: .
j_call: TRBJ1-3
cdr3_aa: CASSQAGGTGNTIYF
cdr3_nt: TGTGCCAGCAGCCAAGCGGGGGGAACTGGAAACACCATATATTTT

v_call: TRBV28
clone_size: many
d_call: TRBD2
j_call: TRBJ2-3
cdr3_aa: CASSSRTSGRRNTQYF
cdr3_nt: TGTGCCAGCAGTTCAAGGACTAGCGGGAGACGTAATACGCAGTATTTT

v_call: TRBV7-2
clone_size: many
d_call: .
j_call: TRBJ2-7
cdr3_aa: CASSLVSSDSYEQYF
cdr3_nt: TGTGCCAGCAGCTTAGTTAGTAGCGACTCCTACGAGCAGTACTTC

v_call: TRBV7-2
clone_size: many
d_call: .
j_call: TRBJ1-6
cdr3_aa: CASSRGQRTANSPLHF
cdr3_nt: TGTGCCAGCAGCCGCGGGCAGAGGACAGCTAATTCACCCCTCCACTTT

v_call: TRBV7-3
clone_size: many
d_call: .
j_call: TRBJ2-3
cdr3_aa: CASSHGAGAGLDTQYF
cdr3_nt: TGTGCCAGCAGCCACGGGGCGGGGGCCGGGTTGGATACGCAGTATTTT

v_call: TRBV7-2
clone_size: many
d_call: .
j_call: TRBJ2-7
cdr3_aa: CASSTRDGAYEQYF
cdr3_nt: TGTGCCAGCAGCACTCGGGACGGAGCCTACGAGCAGTACTTC

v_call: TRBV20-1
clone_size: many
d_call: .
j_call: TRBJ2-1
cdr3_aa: CSARDSGSHEQFF
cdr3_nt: TGCAGTGCTAGAGATTCGGGTAGCCATGAGCAGTTCTTC

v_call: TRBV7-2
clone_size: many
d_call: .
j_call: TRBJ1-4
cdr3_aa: CASNLTPANEKLFF
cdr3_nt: TGTGCCAGCAACTTGACGCCCGCTAATGAAAAACTGTTTTTT

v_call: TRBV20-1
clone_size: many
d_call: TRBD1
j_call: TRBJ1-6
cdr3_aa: CSARVGQGNSPLHF
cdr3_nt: TGCAGTGCTAGAGTCGGACAGGGAAATTCACCCCTCCACTTT

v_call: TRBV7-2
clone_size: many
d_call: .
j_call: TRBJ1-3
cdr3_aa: CASSNRSRSSGNTIYF
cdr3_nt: TGTGCCAGCAGCAATAGATCCAGGAGCTCTGGAAACACCATATATTTT

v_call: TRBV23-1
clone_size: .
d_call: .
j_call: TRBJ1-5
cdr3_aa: CASSQGESNQPQHF
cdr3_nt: TGCGCCAGCAGTCAAGGGGAGAGCAATCAGCCCCAGCATTTT

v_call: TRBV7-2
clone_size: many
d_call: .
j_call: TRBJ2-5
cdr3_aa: CASSLSSRETQYF
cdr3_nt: TGTGCCAGCAGCTTAAGCAGCCGGGAGACCCAGTACTTC

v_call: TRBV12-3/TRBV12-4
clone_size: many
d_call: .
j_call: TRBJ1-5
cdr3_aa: CASSGGESNQPQHF
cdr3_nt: TGTGCCAGCAGTGGAGGGGAAAGCAATCAGCCCCAGCATTTT

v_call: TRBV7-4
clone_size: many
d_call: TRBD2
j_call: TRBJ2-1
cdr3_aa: CASSLGAGELYNEQFF
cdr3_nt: TGTGCCAGCAGCTTAGGGGCGGGAGAACTATACAATGAGCAGTTCTTC

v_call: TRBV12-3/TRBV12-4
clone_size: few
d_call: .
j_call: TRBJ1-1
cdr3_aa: CASSPGTPNTEAFF
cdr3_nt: TGTGCCAGCAGTCCCGGGACCCCGAACACTGAAGCTTTCTTT

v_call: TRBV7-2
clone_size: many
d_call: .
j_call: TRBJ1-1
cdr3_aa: CASSLVMGLDTEAFF
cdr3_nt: TGTGCCAGCAGCTTAGTTATGGGATTAGACACTGAAGCTTTCTTT

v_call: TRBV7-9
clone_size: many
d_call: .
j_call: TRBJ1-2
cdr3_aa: CASSAGVGYGYTF
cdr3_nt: TGTGCCAGCAGTGCAGGTGTCGGCTATGGCTACACCTTC

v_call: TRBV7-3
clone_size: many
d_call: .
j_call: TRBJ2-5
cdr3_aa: CASSSSLADRETQYF
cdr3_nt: TGTGCCAGCAGCTCCTCTCTGGCGGACCGGGAGACCCAGTACTTC

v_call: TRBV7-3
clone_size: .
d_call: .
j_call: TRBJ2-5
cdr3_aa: CASSLLGGGNQETQYF
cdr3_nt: TGTGCCAGCAGCTTACTTGGGGGCGGAAACCAAGAGACCCAGTACTTC

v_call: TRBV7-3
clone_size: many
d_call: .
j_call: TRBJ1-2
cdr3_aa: CASSPLGGPYGYTF
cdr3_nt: TGTGCCAGCAGCCCCCTGGGGGGGCCCTATGGCTACACCTTC

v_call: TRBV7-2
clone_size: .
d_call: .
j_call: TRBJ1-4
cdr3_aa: CASSLWPGRDEKLFF
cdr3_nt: TGTGCCAGCAGCTTATGGCCTGGGAGGGATGAAAAACTGTTTTTT

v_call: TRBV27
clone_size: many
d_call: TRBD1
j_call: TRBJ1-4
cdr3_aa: CASGLGGRWEKLFF
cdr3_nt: TGTGCCTCGGGATTAGGGGGCCGTTGGGAAAAACTGTTTTTT

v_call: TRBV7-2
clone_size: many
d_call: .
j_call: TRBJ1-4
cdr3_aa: CASSFLGAPNEKLFF
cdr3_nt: TGTGCCAGCAGCTTCCTGGGGGCACCTAATGAAAAACTGTTTTTT

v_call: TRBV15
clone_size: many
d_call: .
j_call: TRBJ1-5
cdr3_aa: CATSTGSSPNQPQHF
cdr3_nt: TGTGCCACCAGCACAGGGTCGAGTCCCAATCAGCCCCAGCATTTT

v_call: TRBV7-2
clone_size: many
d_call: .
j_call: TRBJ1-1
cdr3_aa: CASRVGSTEAFF
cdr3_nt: TGTGCCAGCAGGGTGGGGAGCACTGAAGCTTTCTTT

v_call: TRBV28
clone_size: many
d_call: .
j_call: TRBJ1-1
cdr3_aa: CASSPLGQGFPEAFF
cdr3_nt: TGTGCCAGCAGTCCCCTTGGGCAGGGATTCCCTGAAGCTTTCTTT